This TCR beta chain is from a study of breast tumors, draining lymph nodes, adjacent tissues. The study, taken as a whole, reports: The data were judged consistent with most tumor T cells coming from lymph node and expanding in tumor. The lymph node origin of tumor T cells was framed as consistent with a hypothesis, not demonstrated. Luminal-like breast cancer showed significantly greater tumor-nontumor repertoire similarity than basal-like breast cancer did. Tumor repertoires ranked between lymph nodes and nontumor tissue in diversity, with V and J gene preferences.

Note on this clonotype: Its antigen is as yet unknown.

Each CDR3 protein is one row after TCRdb ran MiXCR on the multiplex PCR reads. In the table there are under 110,000 distinct CDR3 sequences, about 31% of which are singletons. V was pared by 0 bases and J by 7 bases, with 4 bases of the junction left unmatched. Germline assignment: CDR1 DFQATT and CDR2 SNEGSKA (reference sequence). The CDR3 spans 14 residues. The lymph nodes were axillary draining lymph nodes from breast cancer patients. The sequenced sample was axillary lymph node tissue. The TCR was taken from a female donor with breast cancer. Some clones in this sample may be carry-over from other donors' samples. This chain joins TRBV20-1 and TRBJ2-2; 8 nucleotides agree with TRBD2. In DNA, the CDR3 is TGCAGTGCTAGAGAAGCGGGGGAGGTCGGGGAGCTGTTTTTT. Protein sequence: CSAREAGEVGELFF.